A single sample is the source of the 7 T cell receptor beta chains below, sequenced in a study of Tregs in tolerant kidney transplant recipients. TCRdb's copy holds only in-frame clones and misses some; the assay was immunoSEQ multiplex PCR. The sample holds 200,000 to 300,000 clones, approximately 83% seen once. The source material was CD4+ T cells from blood. The receptors were gathered from a human donor in good health.

This clone was observed a few times. V and J are TRBV27 and TRBJ1-3, with D hard to call. The CDR3 is 15 amino acids. Trimming removed 4 bases at V and 3 bases at J, with 13 bases between. The V gene's germline CDR1 is MNHEY and CDR2 SMNVEV (reference sequence). CDR3: CASSSKTLLGNTIYF. CDR3 bases: TGTGCCAGCAGTTCTAAGACATTGCTTGGAAACACCATATATTTT.

This clone has only one observation. This rearrangement joins TRBV11-3 to TRBJ2-4, with TRBD2 as a possible D gene (5 bases). The CDR3 is 15 residues long. From germline, CDR1 is SGHNT and CDR2 YENEEA. V gave up 0 bases and J gave up 13 bases, with 19 bases separating them. The CDR3 here is CASSLDSGGGRRQYF. The CDR3 coding sequence is TGTGCCAGCAGCTTAGATAGTGGCGGAGGCAGGAGACAGTACTTC.

The table lists this clone with a count of one. The genes are TRBV7-9 and TRBJ1-1; D unresolved. CDR3 length equals 12 residues. Germline CDR1 and CDR2: SEHNR and FQNEAQ (reference sequence). Trimming cost V 4 bases and J 4 bases, with 7 bases left between them. CDR3 in DNA: TGTGCCAGCAGCTCGCGGTCCACTGAAGCTTTCTTT. Translating it yields CASSSRSTEAFF.

The V and J genes are TRBV4-1 and TRBJ1-2; 8 bases line up with TRBD1. In germline, CDR1 is MGHRA, CDR2 YSYEKL. The CDR3 loop spans 14 amino acids. Trimming cost V 4 bases and J 2 bases; bases outside gene matches: 3. The CDR3: CASSRTGPNYGYTF. The CDR3 nucleotides are TGCGCCAGCAGCCGGACAGGGCCAAACTATGGCTACACCTTC.

The chain is built from TRBV13 and TRBJ2-5; 9 bases fit TRBD2. The V gene end was trimmed by 5 bases and the J gene end by 9 bases; junction bases not matched to a gene: 13. From germline, CDR1 is PRHDT and CDR2 FYEKMQ (reference sequence). This CDR3 comprises 15 residues. CDR3 residues: CASSATGLAGLAQYF. The CDR3, as DNA: TGTGCCAGCAGCGCCACGGGGCTAGCGGGACTGGCCCAGTACTTC. The full variable domain, completed using reference TRBV13 and TRBJ2-5, is AAGVIQSPRHLIKEKRETATLKCYPIPRHDTVYWYQQGPGQDPQFLISFYEKMQSDKGSIPDRFSAQQFSDYHSELNMSSLELGDSALYFCASSATGLAGLAQYFGPGTRLLVL.

The rearrangement links TRBV7-9 to TRBJ1-2; a weak D match, TRBD1 (5 bases). V was pared by 8 bases and J by 8 bases, with 12 bases between. The CDR3 is made up of 11 amino acids. Germline assignment: CDR1 SEHNR and CDR2 FQNEAQ (reference sequence). The CDR3 bases are TGTGCCAGCGGGGGAGCGGGAGGCTACACCTTC. Amino acids: CASGGAGGYTF.

The chain combines TRBV2 with TRBJ1-4; D gene unclear. The CDR3 contains 15 residues. Trimming cost V 1 base and J 7 bases, with 13 bases left between them. Germline assignment: CDR1 SNHLY and CDR2 FYNNEI. The CDR3 region has the DNA TGTGCCAGCAGTGAAGGATGGGGTTGGTCTGAAAAACTGTTTTTT. This translates into CASSEGWGWSEKLFF.